This T cell receptor (beta chain) is drawn from a study of cytomegalovirus exposure and HLA in healthy donors. The repertoire was sequenced with immunoSEQ multiplex PCR; TCRdb's copy has only in-frame clones and lacks some. The sample has 190,000 or so clones; around 84% are singletons. Germline V CDR1 and CDR2: KGHSH, LQKENI. The CDR3 is 15 amino acids. Between the trimmed V and J ends, which lost 4 bases and 8 bases, there was a span of 20 bases. This clonotype was sampled from a woman aged 25 to 39 in good health and CMV-seropositive. The sample taken for sequencing was PBMCs. The V gene is TRBV18, the J gene TRBJ1-2; no reliable D call. CDR3 nucleotide sequence: TGTGCCAGCTCACTCTCCGGACGGGAAGGTACGGGCTACACCTTC. Its translation: CASSLSGREGTGYTF. Filled out from reference TRBV18 and TRBJ1-2, the complete variable domain reads NAGVMQNPRHLVRRRGQEARLRCSPMKGHSHVYWYRQLPEEGLKFMVYLQKENIIDESGMPKERFSAEFPKEGPSILRIQQVVRGDSAAYFCASSLSGREGTGYTFGSGTRLTVV.